This T cell receptor (beta chain) emerged from a study of shared clonotypes between healthy human individuals (dated by TCRdb to the early 2020s). Regarding the study in general: A couple of women and three men aged 18 to 49 years were included in the cohort. Per donor, leukapheresis produced somewhere between about 0.9 and 9.5 billion PBMCs. Libraries were prepared and TCR repertoires were sequenced by different laboratories using diverse techniques, in order to increase sequencing depth and limit assay-specific biases. Per donor, three plates each were used for CD4 naive and CD4 memory, two for CD8 naive, and one for CD8 memory. Blood TCR repertoires of several healthy adults were deeply sequenced to estimate repertoire size and the extent of clonotype sharing between individuals.

Using the deep immunoSEQ assay, multiplex PCR amplified TCR CDR3 regions from genomic DNA. Extracted genomic DNA from each cell subset was distributed evenly across all wells of several immunoSEQ 96-well plates, and each plate was treated as a replicate. Each replicate PCR for sorted subsets received roughly 200 ng genomic DNA, equal to around 32,000 T cell genomes. Purified libraries were quantified with a Qubit 3.0 fluorometer, sized on a Bioanalyzer 2100, and re-quantified with the KAPA Library Quantification kit. Each immunoSEQ 96-well plate was sequenced on its own single-read 150-cycle Illumina NextSeq 550 flow cell. The source study handled its data this way. Because the immunoSEQ output included only junctional sequences and no quality scores, the filtering could not be the same as the filtering used for full-length reads. Sequences were annotated with PyIR, a Python wrapper for IgBLAST v1.9, using IMGT germline references to assign V/J genes and CDR3. Reads were filtered out if the reads had weak V/J assignments (E-value above 1e-6), no CDR3, stop codons, out-of-frame junctions, or ambiguous translated residues. A V3J clonotype was defined by an identical inferred V gene, J gene, and CDR3 amino acid sequence. Percentage overlap between repertoires was calculated by dividing the number of shared unique clonotypes by the size of the smaller repertoire. Richness of each repertoire was evaluated using RTK rarefaction, the Chao1 estimator, and Recon v2.1 estimates of unobserved clonotypes. OLGA was used to compute generation probabilities for all TCRbeta clonotypes that the gDNA method yielded from several donors. TCRdb took this table from immuneACCESS and kept in-frame rearrangements with V and J called. Such tables lack part of the clones; where checked against another copy, unresolved V genes explain under half of the gap, and the rest is unexplained. The V and J calls and clone size were taken over from that table, and D and trimming were inferred from the DNA. The sample table holds about 1,500,000 clones, of which 95% to 97% were seen once. Roughly 1.2% of the sample comes from the top ten.

Donors were healthy HIV-negative adults with no recently reported acute infections or vaccinations. All donors were Caucasian adults living in Nashville, Tennessee, USA. Magnetic negative selection was used to enrich CD4+ T cells, after which naive cells were positively selected on CD45RA and the negative fraction became the memory subset. Blood was collected by leukapheresis, and PBMCs were isolated by Ficoll-Histopaque density gradient centrifugation and then cryopreserved in liquid nitrogen vapor phase. Analytical flow cytometry was used to check the purity and quantity of each magnetically sorted T cell population. Each sorted fraction had its genomic DNA isolated and then quantified by UV absorbance on a Nanodrop 2000c. Reading the germline V gene (reference sequence) gives CDR1 MNHEY and CDR2 SMNVEV. The CDR3, cysteine through phenylalanine, is 11 amino acids long. This entry keeps only the CDR3 DNA: 33 bases, framed from base 1. Relative to germline, V is 1 base shorter and J is 8 bases shorter, with 6 bases between their ends.

Details on this clone: No antigen is known for it. There are no base qualities to consult, and no much larger clone falls within one base.

Overall study results and their limits: Even with the large sequencing depth, rarefaction of the sorted-subset datasets indicated that sequencing was incomplete. The small number of donors limited the genetic and exposure-history diversity represented. Larger estimated clonotype richness was generally found for naive subsets than for memory subsets. Sharing across a handful of donors was observed for approximately 5% of naive CD4, 3% to 3.5% of naive CD8, over 2% of memory CD4, and around 0.4% of memory CD8 clonotypes. Sampling was limited to blood, and TCR repertoires in tissue likely differ from TCR repertoires in blood. Compared with non-shared clonotypes, clonotypes shared by all four sorted-subset donors had higher generation probabilities. Based on pairwise subsampling, the degree of clonotype sharing among donors was expected to be affected by sequencing depth.

This receptor chain uses TRBV27 and TRBJ2-7; tentative D gene TRBD1, with 5 bases matching. The source material was naive CD4+ T cells sorted from blood. This specimen's cell subset or site label, interpreted: CD45RA+ positively selected. The receptor was derived from a man aged 25-40 years in good health. The CDR3 has the sequence CASSLWGQQYF. The DNA sequence is as follows: TGTGCCAGCAGTTTATGGGGCCAGCAGTACTTC.